Listed below are T cell receptor beta chains from one sample, sequenced in a study of blood T cell repertoires in COVID-19. The assay was immunoSEQ multiplex PCR, and TCRdb's table has in-frame clones only and misses some. The sample has over 450,000 clones, approximately 91% seen once. What was sequenced was peripheral blood. The receptors derive from a woman between 50 and 59 years old with COVID-19, enrolled during active disease. CDR3s include the opening cysteine and the closing phenylalanine or tryptophan. D genes are given only for firm matches. Clone size is given for some rows only: seen once, a few or many times, or a class if the clone is expanded.

V gene	clone size	J gene	D gene	CDR3 protein	CDR3 DNA
TRBV7-3	.	TRBJ1-1	.	CASSLQGRGNTEAFF	TGTGCCAGCAGCTTACAGGGGAGAGGGAACACTGAAGCTTTCTTT
TRBV5-4	.	TRBJ1-2	.	CASSLEIGANYGYTF	TGTGCCAGCAGCTTGGAAATAGGGGCTAACTATGGCTACACCTTC
TRBV19	.	TRBJ1-1	.	CASKVGREDPEAFF	TGTGCCAGTAAGGTCGGCAGGGAGGACCCTGAAGCTTTCTTT
TRBV5-4	.	TRBJ2-1	.	CASSFWENYNEQFF	TGTGCCAGCAGCTTTTGGGAGAATTACAATGAGCAGTTCTTC
TRBV25-1	few	TRBJ1-4	TRBD1	CASRSPRGQGGEKLFF	TGTGCCAGCAGGTCCCCTCGTGGGCAGGGGGGCGAAAAACTGTTTTTT
TRBV6-5	.	TRBJ1-2	.	CASRQTAYYGYTF	TGTGCCAGCAGACAGACAGCTTACTATGGCTACACCTTC
TRBV5-6	.	TRBJ2-1	TRBD2	CASSLGGGLISYNEQFF	TGTGCCAGCAGCTTGGGCGGGGGACTTATCTCCTACAATGAGCAGTTCTTC
TRBV6-4	.	TRBJ1-6	.	CASSAQTGSNSPLHF	TGTGCCAGCAGTGCCCAAACAGGGAGTAATTCACCCCTCCACTTT
TRBV2	few	TRBJ2-2	.	CASSEGGAGELFF	TGTGCCAGCAGTGAAGGCGGGGCCGGGGAGCTGTTTTTT
TRBV6-2/TRBV6-3	.	TRBJ2-3	TRBD2	CASSLGTSGGKDTQYF	TGTGCCAGCAGCCTCGGGACTAGCGGGGGTAAAGATACGCAGTATTTT
TRBV19	.	TRBJ2-1	TRBD1	CASSSQDRGNEQFF	TGTGCCAGTAGTAGCCAGGACAGGGGCAATGAGCAGTTCTTC
TRBV5-1	.	TRBJ2-1	TRBD1	CASRVTGKGQFF	TGCGCCAGCAGGGTGACAGGGAAGGGGCAGTTCTTC
TRBV3-1/TRBV3-2	few	TRBJ1-5	TRBD1	CASSLGQGYQPQHF	TGTGCCAGCAGCTTAGGACAGGGTTATCAGCCCCAGCATTTT
TRBV19	.	TRBJ2-2	.	CASSITRPRGNTGELFF	TGTGCCAGTAGTATAACCCGGCCCCGCGGGAACACCGGGGAGCTGTTTTTT
TRBV7-6	.	TRBJ1-4	.	CASSPFRKANEKLFF	TGTGCCAGCAGCCCTTTCAGGAAAGCTAATGAAAAACTGTTTTTT
TRBV2	.	TRBJ1-2	TRBD1	CASISPGQGSSNGYTF	TGTGCCAGCATCTCACCGGGACAGGGATCGTCCAATGGCTACACCTTC
TRBV12-3/TRBV12-4	few	TRBJ2-5	.	CASSLTDTETQYF	TGTGCCAGCAGTTTGACAGATACAGAGACCCAGTACTTC
TRBV13	.	TRBJ2-7	.	CASSSGGPPYEQYF	TGTGCCAGCAGCTCCGGGGGGCCCCCTTACGAGCAGTACTTC
TRBV5-4	.	TRBJ1-2	.	CASSHLEGLYGYTF	TGTGCCAGCAGCCATCTGGAGGGTTTGTATGGCTACACCTTC
TRBV4-2	.	TRBJ1-2	.	CASSQRGGANYGYTF	TGTGCCAGCAGCCAAAGGGGAGGGGCTAACTATGGCTACACCTTC
TRBV6-1	once	TRBJ1-5	.	CASSENPGSGQPQHF	TGTGCCAGCAGTGAAAACCCAGGGTCTGGTCAGCCCCAGCATTTT
TRBV6-5	.	TRBJ1-5	.	CASRQGNQPQHF	TGTGCCAGCCGCCAGGGCAATCAGCCCCAGCATTTT
TRBV30	.	TRBJ2-1	TRBD2	CAWLIPGGLDEQFF	TGTGCCTGGCTGATCCCGGGGGGGCTGGATGAGCAGTTCTTC
TRBV10-1	.	TRBJ1-1	.	CASSRGGRNTEAFF	TGCGCCAGCAGCCGAGGCGGAAGGAACACTGAAGCTTTCTTT
TRBV3-1/TRBV3-2	.	TRBJ1-2	.	CASSPPLGAEDYGYTF	TGTGCCAGCAGCCCTCCTTTGGGGGCCGAGGACTATGGCTACACCTTC
TRBV6-6	.	TRBJ1-3	.	CASSRGEAGNTIYF	TGTGCCAGCAGTCGAGGGGAGGCCGGAAACACCATATATTTT
TRBV6-6	.	TRBJ1-1	.	CASSFAGGAEAFF	TGTGCCAGCAGTTTCGCGGGAGGCGCTGAAGCTTTCTTT
TRBV12-3/TRBV12-4	.	TRBJ1-5	.	CASSLYLNQPQHF	TGTGCCAGCAGTCTTTATTTGAATCAGCCCCAGCATTTT
TRBV12-5	.	TRBJ1-5	.	CASGLESNQPQHF	TGTGCTAGTGGTTTAGAGAGCAATCAGCCCCAGCATTTT
TRBV5-6	.	TRBJ1-1	.	CASSHNPGYGTEAFF	TGTGCCAGCAGCCATAATCCGGGATATGGCACTGAAGCTTTCTTT
TRBV3-1/TRBV3-2	.	TRBJ1-5	TRBD1	CASSQQGAGQPQHF	TGTGCCAGCAGCCAGCAGGGGGCTGGGCAGCCCCAGCATTTT
TRBV27	.	TRBJ2-7	TRBD1	CASRDRVFYEQYF	TGTGCCAGCCGGGACAGGGTTTTCTACGAGCAGTACTTC
TRBV5-1	.	TRBJ2-7	.	CASSLGVEGGEQYF	TGCGCCAGCAGCTTGGGCGTGGAAGGAGGGGAGCAGTACTTC
TRBV5-8	.	TRBJ2-7	.	CASSLGRAGVYEQYF	TGTGCCAGCAGCTTGGGCAGGGCAGGCGTTTACGAGCAGTACTTC
TRBV3-1/TRBV3-2	few	TRBJ2-7	TRBD2	CASSQPSTSGGYEQYF	TGTGCCAGCAGCCAACCGTCGACTAGCGGGGGCTACGAGCAGTACTTC
TRBV9	few	TRBJ2-2	TRBD1	CASSVRTGQSGELFF	TGTGCCAGCAGCGTTCGGACAGGGCAATCCGGGGAGCTGTTTTTT
TRBV30	.	TRBJ1-2	.	CAWSQTARYGYTF	TGTGCCTGGAGCCAGACAGCAAGATATGGCTACACCTTC
TRBV2	.	TRBJ1-3	.	CASSAGKEAGNTIYF	TGTGCCAGCAGTGCGGGGAAGGAAGCTGGAAACACCATATATTTT
TRBV19	.	TRBJ1-6	.	CASSITGGMWENSPLHF	TGTGCCAGTAGCATCACGGGGGGTATGTGGGAGAATTCACCCCTCCACTTT
TRBV18	.	TRBJ1-4	TRBD1	CASSGQSDEKLFF	TGTGCCAGCTCGGGACAGAGCGATGAAAAACTGTTTTTT
TRBV6-5	.	TRBJ2-1	.	CASSYSEAANEQFF	TGTGCCAGCAGTTACTCAGAGGCAGCCAATGAGCAGTTCTTC
TRBV4-1	.	TRBJ1-6	.	CASSQEGALGVTYNSPLHF	TGCGCCAGCAGCCAAGAGGGGGCCTTGGGGGTGACCTATAATTCACCCCTCCACTTT